This record concerns one T cell receptor beta chain sequence. These data originate in a study of blood T cell repertoires in COVID-19. About the study: The samples span acute and convalescent COVID-19 from the United States, Italy and Spain. From T cells, B-cell-depleted T cells, or PBMCs came the material, which was cDNA or gDNA.

Authors' methods: Counts of nucleated cells, estimated from reference gene primer amplification, were obtained. Data came from immunoSEQ multiplex PCR; TCRdb stores just in-frame clones and leaves some out. The D gene and trimming were derived from the DNA, and the V and J assignments and clone size from that table. The table records some 180,000 clones, approximately 90% of them present only once. Looked up from germline, CDR1 is SGHNT and CDR2 is YYREEE (reference sequence). This CDR3 has 15 amino acids. Germline trimming cut 4 bases from V and 6 bases from J; bases unmatched to any gene: 9. The specimen sequenced was peripheral blood. The source is a man over 45 with COVID-19, enrolled during active disease. J is TRBJ2-2 and V is TRBV5-4; 7 positions agree with TRBD2. The CDR3 bases are TGTGCCAGCAGCCCCGGGGGAGGGATAGCCGGGGAGCTGTTTTTT. It is translated as CASSPGGGIAGELFF.